This T cell receptor beta chain was sequenced during a study of T cell responses to AZD1222 COVID-19 vaccine. Findings and limits, study-wide: Regions 160-218 and 743-854 held dominance among vaccine-associated CD4 TCRs, which spanned spike. A mostly white British donor set with more females was recruited, and clonal diversity was possibly underestimated. Only 5 or 6 individuals given AZD1222 were seropositive at baseline.

With respect to this clone: The antigen remains unidentified.

Sequencing was performed with immunoSEQ multiplex PCR; in TCRdb, only in-frame clones are kept and a portion is missing. The sample lists tens of thousands of clones, around 84% seen once, with 25% to 30% in the top ten. The CDR3 loop spans 16 amino acids. Germline-derived CDR1 and CDR2 are ENHRY and SYGVKD. Between the trimmed V and J ends, which lost 0 bases and 5 bases, there was a span of 16 bases. The TCR originated in an adult in good health. Sequencing used peripheral blood, obtained on day 0 of AZD1222 vaccination. The V gene is TRBV10-3, the J gene TRBJ1-2, with D maybe TRBD1 (6 bases). CDR3 region: CAISESDRTKGYGYTF. As DNA, the CDR3 is TGTGCCATCAGTGAGTCAGACAGGACAAAGGGATATGGCTACACCTTC.